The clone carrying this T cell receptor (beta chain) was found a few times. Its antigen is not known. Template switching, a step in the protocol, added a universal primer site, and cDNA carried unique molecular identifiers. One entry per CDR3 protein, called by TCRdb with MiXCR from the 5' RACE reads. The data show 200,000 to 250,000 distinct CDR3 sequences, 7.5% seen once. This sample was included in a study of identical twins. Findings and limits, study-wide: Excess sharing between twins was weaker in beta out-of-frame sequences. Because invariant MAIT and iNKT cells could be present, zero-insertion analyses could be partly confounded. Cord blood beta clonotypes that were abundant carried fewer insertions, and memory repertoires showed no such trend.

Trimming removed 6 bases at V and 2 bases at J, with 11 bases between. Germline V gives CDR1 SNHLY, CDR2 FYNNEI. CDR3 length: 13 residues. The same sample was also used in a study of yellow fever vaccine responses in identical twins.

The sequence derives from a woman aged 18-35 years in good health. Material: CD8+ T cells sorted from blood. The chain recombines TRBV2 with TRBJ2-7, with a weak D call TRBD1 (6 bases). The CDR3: CASRPRTAYEQYF. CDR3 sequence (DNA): TGTGCCAGCAGGCCCCGGACAGCCTACGAGCAGTACTTC.